Listed below are T cell receptor beta chains from one sample, sequenced in a study of T cell changes during pregnancy in multiple sclerosis. The repertoire was sequenced with immunoSEQ multiplex PCR; TCRdb's copy has only in-frame clones and lacks some. The repertoire consists of about 38,000 clones, with approximately 94% occurring once and the leading ten covering 0.3% to 0.45%. The sequenced sample was CD4+ T cells from peripheral blood mononuclear cells, obtained in the second trimester of pregnancy. These TCRs come from a female donor with multiple sclerosis, enrolled in a pregnancy study. CDR3s include the opening cysteine and the closing phenylalanine or tryptophan. A D gene is named only where the DNA matches it firmly. Some rows have no size entry. The others give once, few or many, or a class for an expanded clone.

cdr3_length clone_size j_call d_call v_call cdr3_aa cdr3_nt
15 NA TRBJ2-2 TRBD2 TRBV19 CASSVLAGDAGELFF TGTGCCAGTAGTGTACTAGCGGGAGACGCCGGGGAGCTGTTTTTT
16 NA TRBJ2-7 TRBD2 TRBV4-2 CASSQALAGGLYEQYF TGTGCCAGCAGCCAAGCCTTAGCGGGGGGGCTTTACGAGCAGTACTTC
15 NA TRBJ2-1 TRBD1 TRBV7-3 CASSLARGHSNEQFF TGTGCCAGCAGCTTAGCCAGGGGGCATAGCAATGAGCAGTTCTTC
14 NA TRBJ2-2 TRBD2 TRBV25-1 CASRTAGDTGELFF TGTGCCAGCAGGACGGCGGGAGACACCGGGGAGCTGTTTTTT
14 NA TRBJ2-5 TRBD1 TRBV7-9 CASSKDRGQETQYF TGTGCCAGCAGCAAGGACAGGGGACAGGAGACCCAGTACTTC
12 few TRBJ1-3 NA TRBV9 CASSTDTNTIYF TGTGCCAGCAGCACAGACACAAACACCATATATTTT
13 once TRBJ2-6 NA TRBV29-1 CSAPISGANVLTF TGCAGCGCACCTATATCTGGGGCCAACGTCCTGACTTTC
15 NA TRBJ2-7 TRBD2 TRBV9 CASSVGPGLGYEQYF TGTGCCAGCAGCGTAGGGCCGGGACTAGGATACGAGCAGTACTTC
11 NA TRBJ1-1 NA TRBV28 CASSLRGEAFF TGTGCCAGCAGTTTGAGAGGGGAAGCTTTCTTT
15 NA TRBJ1-1 NA TRBV15 CATSRPRGQATEAFF TGTGCCACCAGCAGGCCCCGAGGGCAGGCCACTGAAGCTTTCTTT
18 NA TRBJ2-3 TRBD2 TRBV5-1 CASSSGLAGGQSTDTQYF TGCGCCAGCAGCTCGGGACTAGCGGGAGGCCAAAGCACAGATACGCAGTATTTT
15 NA TRBJ2-1 TRBD2 TRBV29-1 CSATRQRGSYNEQFF TGCAGCGCCACTAGACAGCGGGGATCCTACAATGAGCAGTTCTTC
16 NA TRBJ2-5 TRBD2 TRBV5-4 CASSRSGTISQETQYF TGTGCCAGCAGCCGGAGTGGGACTATATCGCAAGAGACCCAGTACTTC
12 NA TRBJ1-5 NA TRBV15 CATQQPNQPQHF TGTGCCACCCAACAGCCCAATCAGCCCCAGCATTTT
13 NA TRBJ2-4 NA TRBV5-4 CASSFQVGNIQYF TGTGCCAGCAGCTTTCAGGTTGGGAACATTCAGTACTTC
16 NA TRBJ2-2 TRBD1 TRBV7-6 CASSSQTGTNTGELFF TGTGCCAGCAGCTCCCAGACAGGGACGAACACCGGGGAGCTGTTTTTT
20 NA TRBJ1-6 TRBD1 TRBV5-1 CASSLKPGQGSPSYNSPLHF TGCGCCAGCAGCCTCAAACCGGGACAGGGGAGTCCGTCCTATAATTCACCCCTCCACTTT
12 NA TRBJ2-3 NA TRBV7-2 CASSPYTDTQYF TGTGCCAGCAGCCCTTACACAGATACGCAGTATTTT
14 NA TRBJ2-1 TRBD2 TRBV28 CASSSAGALNEQFF TGTGCCAGCTCGTCAGCGGGAGCTCTCAATGAGCAGTTCTTC
13 NA TRBJ2-7 TRBD1 TRBV29-1 CSVDWTGGYEQYF TGCAGCGTTGATTGGACAGGGGGCTACGAGCAGTACTTC
16 NA TRBJ1-1 NA TRBV6-5 CASSYAGIGRATEAFF TGTGCCAGCAGTTACGCGGGTATAGGGCGAGCCACTGAAGCTTTCTTT
15 NA TRBJ2-3 NA TRBV7-2 CASSLASGGTDTQYF TGTGCCAGCAGCTTAGCCAGCGGTGGCACAGATACGCAGTATTTT
17 NA TRBJ1-2 NA TRBV21-1 CASSLRDTRPVAYGYTF TGTGCCAGCAGCTTACGGGACACCCGTCCGGTCGCCTATGGCTACACCTTC
13 NA TRBJ1-2 TRBD1 TRBV7-3 CASSLSRDSSYTF TGTGCCAGCAGCTTGTCCCGGGACAGCAGCTACACCTTC
14 NA TRBJ2-3 TRBD2 TRBV19 CASSPSGSPDTQYF TGTGCCAGTAGTCCTAGCGGGAGCCCAGATACGCAGTATTTT
17 NA TRBJ1-3 TRBD1 TRBV5-1 CASSGDQDRVWGNTIYF TGCGCCAGCAGCGGGGATCAGGACAGGGTATGGGGGAACACCATATATTTT
17 NA TRBJ1-1 NA TRBV9 CASSVGIDAVGDTEAFF TGTGCCAGCAGCGTAGGGATAGATGCGGTAGGGGACACTGAAGCTTTCTTT
16 NA TRBJ2-2 TRBD2 TRBV5-4 CATRLSGRVGTGELFF TGTGCCACCAGGCTCAGCGGGAGAGTAGGCACCGGGGAGCTGTTTTTT
13 NA TRBJ1-5 TRBD1 TRBV2 CASSEQGAQPQHF TGTGCCAGCAGCGAGCAGGGGGCACAGCCCCAGCATTTT
16 NA TRBJ1-5 TRBD1 TRBV7-9 CASSLALGTGAQPQHF TGTGCCAGCAGCTTAGCGCTGGGGACAGGGGCTCAGCCCCAGCATTTT
13 once TRBJ2-7 NA TRBV25-1 CASSEGRHGEQYF TGTGCCAGCAGTGAGGGTAGACACGGCGAGCAGTACTTC
12 NA TRBJ2-7 TRBD1 TRBV15 CATSHRGNEQYF TGTGCCACCAGCCACAGGGGCAACGAGCAGTACTTC
14 NA TRBJ1-2 NA TRBV15 CATSRGGGDYGYTF TGTGCCACCAGCAGAGGGGGAGGGGATTATGGCTACACCTTC
15 NA TRBJ2-2 TRBD1 TRBV7-6 CASSSGTGGSGELFF TGTGCCAGCAGCTCCGGGACAGGGGGATCCGGGGAGCTGTTTTTT
13 NA TRBJ2-3 NA TRBV7-3 CASSLSVPDTQYF TGTGCCAGCAGCTTAAGCGTCCCAGATACGCAGTATTTT
14 NA TRBJ2-1 TRBD2 TRBV2 CASRTSGGAGEQFF TGTGCCAGCAGGACTAGCGGGGGGGCGGGTGAGCAGTTCTTC
16 NA TRBJ2-3 TRBD2 TRBV4-2 CASSQGTSGTTDTQYF TGTGCCAGCAGCCAAGGGACTAGCGGGACCACAGATACGCAGTATTTT
15 NA TRBJ2-6 NA TRBV9 CASSNPGSGANVLTF TGTGCCAGCAGCAATCCAGGCTCTGGGGCCAACGTCCTGACTTTC
17 NA TRBJ2-7 TRBD2 TRBV6-1 CASSVSLAGGASYEQYF TGTGCCAGCAGTGTGAGCCTAGCGGGAGGCGCCTCCTACGAGCAGTACTTC
15 NA TRBJ2-7 NA TRBV28 CASSHGGQNSYEQYF TGTGCCAGCAGCCACGGGGGACAGAACAGCTACGAGCAGTACTTC
15 NA TRBJ2-3 TRBD2 TRBV7-2 CASSFLAGVTDTQYF TGTGCCAGCAGCTTCCTAGCGGGAGTGACAGATACGCAGTATTTT
15 NA TRBJ2-1 TRBD2 TRBV19 CASSPGTSGSSEQFF TGTGCCAGTAGTCCGGGGACTAGCGGGAGTAGTGAGCAGTTCTTC
14 NA TRBJ2-2 TRBD1 TRBV19 CASTQTGVGGELFF TGTGCCAGTACTCAGACAGGGGTGGGCGGGGAGCTGTTTTTT
16 NA TRBJ2-3 TRBD2 TRBV7-2 CASSFGLAGGTDTQYF TGTGCCAGCAGCTTTGGACTAGCGGGGGGCACAGATACGCAGTATTTT
14 few TRBJ2-2 NA TRBV19 CASASGHRTGELFF TGTGCCAGTGCTTCGGGACATCGGACCGGGGAGCTGTTTTTT
15 NA TRBJ2-2 NA TRBV19 CASRITGLDTGELFF TGTGCCAGTAGGATAACAGGGTTGGACACCGGGGAGCTGTTTTTT
16 NA TRBJ2-5 NA TRBV7-8 CASSLVGATRQETQYF TGTGCCAGCAGCTTAGTGGGGGCGACCCGCCAAGAGACCCAGTACTTC
14 NA TRBJ2-1 NA TRBV10-3 CAISRNGAHNEQFF TGTGCCATCTCGAGGAATGGTGCCCACAATGAGCAGTTCTTC
14 NA TRBJ1-2 NA TRBV19 CASQVTGGGYGYTF TGTGCCAGTCAGGTGACAGGAGGTGGCTATGGCTACACCTTC
13 NA TRBJ2-7 NA TRBV19 CASSKVDRGEQYF TGTGCCAGTAGTAAGGTAGACCGAGGAGAGCAGTACTTC
15 NA TRBJ1-2 NA TRBV18 CASSPLGGVMNGYTF TGTGCCAGCTCACCACTCGGCGGCGTTATGAACGGCTACACCTTC
13 NA TRBJ2-7 NA TRBV10-3 CAISDGQGNEQYF TGTGCCATCAGTGATGGGCAGGGGAACGAGCAGTACTTC
16 NA TRBJ2-2 NA TRBV4-1 CASSQVWAGFTGELFF TGCGCCAGCAGCCAAGTTTGGGCGGGGTTCACCGGGGAGCTGTTTTTT